These 3 T cell receptor beta chains originate from one sample sequenced in a study of T cells in Graves' hyperthyroidism and ophthalmopathy (dated by TCRdb to 2018 to 2020). The library was generated by multiplex PCR. This sample was sequenced with an Illumina HiSeq 2000. TCR beta CDR3 regions were amplified from RNA transcripts. The TCR CDR3 was subjected to a first round of RT-PCR using the HTBI primer set and the Qiagen OneStep RT-PCR kit. TCRdb trimmed public reads at Q25 via fastp, called clones via MiXCR and kept in-frame beta chains. Rows merge per CDR3 protein into single entries with the most common DNA and genes. This sample holds 300,000 to 450,000 distinct CDR3 sequences; 15% to 20% were observed only once. The ten biggest clones cover 15% to 18% of the sample. The source material was blood. The source is a woman aged 40 to 50 with Graves' ophthalmopathy.

The rearrangement uses TRBV24-1 and TRBJ2-7; 8 bases agree with TRBD2. This CDR3 contains 13 residues. In germline, CDR1 is KGHDR, CDR2 SFDVKD. The J segment lost 2 bases and the V segment lost 5 bases, leaving 1 base of the junction unmatched. The CDR3: CATSAGGPYEQYF. Written as DNA, the CDR3 is TGTGCCACCAGTGCGGGAGGGCCCTACGAGCAGTACTTC.

There are many counts of this clonotype. The chain is built from TRBV30 and TRBJ1-2, with D maybe TRBD1 (6 bases). This CDR3 region has 16 residues. The V gene lost 4 bases and the J gene lost 3 bases, with 21 bases spanning the gap. The germline V gene has CDR1 GTSNPN and CDR2 SVGIG (reference sequence). The CDR3 sequence: CAWNGKTGNDYYGYTF. Here the CDR3 DNA reads TGTGCCTGGAATGGGAAAACAGGGAATGACTACTATGGCTACACCTTC.

This clonotype was detected ten times or more. The V gene is TRBV6-1, the J gene TRBJ1-6; D is unresolved. This CDR3 contains 12 residues. V lost 7 bases and J lost 6, with 7 bases in between. The germline CDR1 and CDR2 sequences are MNHNS and SASEGT. CDR3 in DNA: TGTGCCAGCAAATCAGCTAATTCACCCCTCCACTTT. Its translation is CASKSANSPLHF.